This TCR beta chain was sequenced for a study of human T cells and chemical hapten exposure. Study-level points and caveats: Sensitizing with DPC caused no change in TCRs above 1 in 1000 frequency. The donor cohort had alopecia, so its immune response may not match that of healthy people.

Via MiXCR, TCRdb re-called the RACE reads, giving one row per CDR3 protein. The table shows about 97,000 distinct CDR3 sequences, with 25% to 35% occurring only once. As for time point: patch test 3, about 24 weeks after DPC sensitization. The sample's treatment: therapeutic diphenylcyclopropenone sensitization with weekly scalp DPC. This clonotype was detected a few times. The antigen remains undetermined. The ends lost 5 bases at V and 1 base at J; junction bases unmatched: 9. The CDR3 contains 16 residues. Germline V gene lookup returns CDR1 MNHNS and CDR2 SASEGT. The chain links TRBV6-1 to TRBJ2-7, with 9 positions matching TRBD1. The starting material was whole blood, obtained in connection with sensitization to the hapten diphenylcyclopropenone (DPC). This clonotype originated in a man aged 35 to 55 with alopecia areata. Some clones in this sample may be carry-over from other donors' samples. The CDR3 DNA is TGTGCCAGCAGTAAGTCTTCCGGACAGGGGTCCTACGAGCAGTACTTC. Its protein is CASSKSSGQGSYEQYF.